A selection of T cell receptor beta chains follows, all from one sample in a study of cytomegalovirus exposure and HLA in healthy donors. The assay was immunoSEQ multiplex PCR, and TCRdb's table has in-frame clones only and misses some. The sample consists of nearly 200,000 clones, about 89% of them appearing once. Sequencing input: PBMCs. The receptor set was obtained from a man aged 30-40 years in good health and CMV-seronegative. Both conserved end residues are part of each CDR3. Each record gives: clone size, D gene, V gene, CDR3 protein. D genes are given only for firm matches. Expanded clones get a size class; other rows say once, few or many, or leave the size out.

few TRBD1 TRBV28 CASSSPSGGAFEKLFF
once TRBD1 TRBV5-8 CASSLGDRVKNIQYF
NA TRBD1 TRBV5-4 CASSLFWTGSTDTQYF
NA NA TRBV28 CASRLGRDYGYTF
NA TRBD1 TRBV13 CASITAGTGGTEAFF
NA TRBD1 TRBV5-1 CASSLGQGNEKLFF
once TRBD1 TRBV6-1 CASSGPGGLKGYTF
NA TRBD1 TRBV6-6 CAGQGIYNSPLHF
NA NA TRBV23-1 CASSLPVSSYNEQFF
NA TRBD1 TRBV5-1 CASSTGQGQNNYGYTF
NA NA TRBV10-1 CASSGPFEDGEAFF
once TRBD1 TRBV6-5 CASRRGQGSYEQYF
NA NA TRBV6-1 CASPKVGQYEAFF
NA NA TRBV2 CASISRAQETQYF
NA NA TRBV25-1 CASSGTGRGYNSPLHF
NA NA TRBV14 CASSQNIGGHEKLFF
once NA TRBV7-9 CASSPSSALRGAHYGYTF
NA TRBD1 TRBV19 CATYRQGSHQPQHF